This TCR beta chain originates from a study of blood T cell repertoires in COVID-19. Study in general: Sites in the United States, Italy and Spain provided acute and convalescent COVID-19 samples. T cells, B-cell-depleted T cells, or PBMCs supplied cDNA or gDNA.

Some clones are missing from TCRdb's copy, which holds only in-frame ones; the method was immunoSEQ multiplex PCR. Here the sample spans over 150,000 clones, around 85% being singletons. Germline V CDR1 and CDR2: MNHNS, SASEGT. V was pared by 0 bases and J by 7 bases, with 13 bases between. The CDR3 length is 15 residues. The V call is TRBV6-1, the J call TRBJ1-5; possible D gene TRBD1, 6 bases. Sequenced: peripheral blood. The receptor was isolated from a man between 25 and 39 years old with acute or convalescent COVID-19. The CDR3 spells CASSEALTGLQPQHF. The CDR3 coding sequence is TGTGCCAGCAGTGAAGCCTTGACAGGACTCCAGCCCCAGCATTTT.